These 11 T cell receptor beta chains share one sample of origin, sequenced in a study of shared T cell receptors in the human thymus. Assay used: immunoSEQ multiplex PCR; TCRdb lists only in-frame clones, some missing. The data contain roughly 660,000 clones, roughly 90% of them singletons. These same records also appear under a second study, on human thymus T cells.

Sample: thymocytes. These receptors originate from a boy less than two years old with a congenital heart defect.

This clone was observed a few times. The V call is TRBV19, the J call TRBJ2-7; 9 bases align to TRBD1. Germline CDR1 reads LNHDA; CDR2 reads SQIVND (reference sequence). V shed 6 bases, J shed 3 bases, and the junction held 6 bases outside the gene matches. This CDR3 has 14 amino acids. CDR3 sequence (DNA): TGTGCCAGTAGGAACAGGGGGCAGGACTACGAGCAGTACTTC. Translated, it gives CASRNRGQDYEQYF.

This chain connects TRBV29-1 to TRBJ2-1, with 10 nucleotides matching TRBD1. Trimming removed 4 bases from V and 2 bases from J; junction bases left unmatched: 5. Per the germline V gene, CDR1 is SQVTM and CDR2 is ANQGSEA. This CDR3 region has 15 residues. The CDR3 sequence: CSVARDRGTYNEQFF. As DNA, the CDR3 is TGCAGCGTTGCCCGGGACAGGGGAACCTACAATGAGCAGTTCTTC.

This chain uses TRBV23-1 with TRBJ2-6, with TRBD1 matching 9 bases. TRBV23-1 is annotated as an ORF whose role is uncertain. CDR3 length: 18 amino acids. Losses at the gene ends were 3 bases for V and 5 bases for J; bases not matched to a gene: 11. The CDR3 loop is CASSHPRDRAPWANVLTF. Written as DNA, the CDR3 is TGCGCCAGCAGTCATCCGCGGGACAGGGCCCCCTGGGCCAACGTCCTGACTTTC.

V and J are TRBV7-2 and TRBJ2-1; D is unclear. V was pared by 5 bases and J by 9 bases, with 11 bases between. Germline CDR1 SGHTA, CDR2 FQGNSA. The CDR3 spans 12 residues. The CDR3 loop reads CASSQLESEQFF. The CDR3 DNA follows: TGTGCCAGCAGCCAACTTGAGAGTGAGCAGTTCTTC.

This chain joins TRBV6-6 and TRBJ2-7; D unclear. Looked up from germline, CDR1 is MNHNY and CDR2 is SVGAGI (reference sequence). V was pared by 5 bases and J by 7 bases, with 12 bases between. This CDR3 comprises 12 residues. In DNA form, the CDR3 reads TGTGCCAGCAGTCCCATAGATCGGGAGCAGTACTTC. Protein: CASSPIDREQYF.

The chain combines TRBV11-2 with TRBJ2-7, with 12 bases aligning to TRBD2. The CDR3 is 15 amino acids. Losses at the gene ends were 5 bases for V and 2 bases for J; bases not matched to a gene: 4. Looked up from germline, CDR1 is SGHAT and CDR2 is FQNNGV. The CDR3 nucleotides are TGTGCCAGCAGCGCCCGACTAGCGGGAGCCTACGAGCAGTACTTC. Translated, it gives CASSARLAGAYEQYF.

The rearrangement joins TRBV19 to TRBJ2-3; 9 nucleotides align to TRBD2. Trimming at V came to 2 bases and at J to 3 bases, leaving 6 bases not matched to a gene. Germline lookup yields CDR1 LNHDA and CDR2 SQIVND (reference sequence). This CDR3 spans 16 amino acids. CDR3 sequence: CASSIWAGGKTDTQYF. CDR3 sequence (DNA): TGTGCCAGTAGTATATGGGCGGGAGGGAAGACAGATACGCAGTATTTT.

The chain recombines TRBV7-6 with TRBJ2-7, with TRBD2 as a possible D gene (6 bases). The CDR3 extends over 17 amino acids. V was clipped by 1 base and J by 4 bases, with 20 bases between them. Looked up from germline, CDR1 is SGHVS and CDR2 is FNYEAQ. In DNA, the CDR3 is TGTGCCAGCAGCTTAGGGCCCCTAGCGAGGGCTTCGTACGAGCAGTACTTC. Protein: CASSLGPLARASYEQYF.

The chain uses TRBV7-9 and TRBJ2-7, with TRBD1 as a possible D gene (6 bases). The CDR3 is 15 amino acids. V was cut by 0 bases and J by 2 bases, with 11 bases left in between. Germline loops: CDR1 SEHNR, CDR2 FQNEAQ (reference sequence). The CDR3 DNA reads as TGTGCCAGCAGCTTAGCCCCGGGACAAACCTACGAGCAGTACTTC. Translating it yields CASSLAPGQTYEQYF.

This chain uses TRBV5-1 with TRBJ2-4; TRBD1 aligns across 10 bases. The ends lost 4 bases at V and 3 bases at J; junction bases unmatched: 7. Germline CDR1 is SGHRS and CDR2 is YFSETQ. The CDR3 contains 16 residues. CDR3 sequence: CASSPRDRGDKNIQYF. For the CDR3, the DNA is TGCGCCAGCAGCCCGAGGGACAGGGGAGACAAAAACATTCAGTACTTC.

The V call is TRBV20-1, the J call TRBJ2-7; D is possibly TRBD2 (6 bases). Germline V gene data show CDR1 as DFQATT and CDR2 as SNEGSKA (reference sequence). The CDR3 totals 10 residues. The CDR3 nucleotides are TGCACGGGACTGCCTTACGAGCAGTACTTC. Its translation is CTGLPYEQYF.